Listed here is a single TCR beta chain. Libraries were prepared by immunoSEQ multiplex PCR; TCRdb keeps only in-frame clonotypes and omits some of them. The data contain 190,000 or so clones, approximately 90% of them singletons. The source of the sample is a study of blood T cell repertoires in COVID-19. This clonotype originated in a woman aged 18-30 years who had recovered from COVID-19. Sequencing was done on a sample of peripheral blood.

The CDR3 protein is CASTTAGRNTQYF. DNA for the CDR3: TGTGCCAGCACTACGGCAGGGCGAAATACGCAGTATTTT. The chain couples TRBV12-3 or TRBV12-4 to TRBJ2-3; TRBD1 is a possible D gene (5 bases). The CDR3 loop spans 13 amino acids. V shed 7 bases and J shed 7 bases, with 15 bases lying between them.